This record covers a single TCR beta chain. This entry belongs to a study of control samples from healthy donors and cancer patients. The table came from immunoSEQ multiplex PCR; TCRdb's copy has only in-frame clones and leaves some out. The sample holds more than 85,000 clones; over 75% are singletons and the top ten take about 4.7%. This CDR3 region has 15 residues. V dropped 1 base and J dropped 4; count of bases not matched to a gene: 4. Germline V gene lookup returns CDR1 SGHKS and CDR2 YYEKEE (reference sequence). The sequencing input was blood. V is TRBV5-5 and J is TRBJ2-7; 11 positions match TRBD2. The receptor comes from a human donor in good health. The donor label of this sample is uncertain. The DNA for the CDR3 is TGTGCCAGCAGCTTGAGTAGCGGGGGGGCATACGAGCAGTACGTC. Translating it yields CASSLSSGGAYEQYV.